These T cell receptor beta chains were read from a single sample in a study of beta chain features in type 1 diabetes. The protocol was immunoSEQ multiplex PCR, while the TCRdb copy is restricted to in-frame clones and leaves out a portion. The table lists over 700,000 clones, 17% of them singletons, with about 0.025% in the top ten. Sequencing was done on a sample of naive CD4+ T cells from blood. These receptors came from a woman between 18 and 30 years old in good health. Each CDR3 is given with its conserved first and last residue. Fields, in order: CDR3 length, V gene, D gene, J gene, clone size, CDR3 protein, CDR3 DNA. A D gene is named only where the DNA matches it firmly. The size entry is marked missing in some rows and otherwise reads once, few, many or a size class.

13	TRBV2	.	TRBJ2-5	.	CASTPSLYGTQYF	TGTGCCAGCACCCCCAGCTTGTACGGGACCCAGTACTTC
18	TRBV9	.	TRBJ2-1	few	CASSVVPGVRGAYNEQFF	TGTGCCAGCAGCGTGGTACCGGGGGTTCGTGGCGCCTACAATGAGCAGTTCTTC
15	TRBV7-3	TRBD1	TRBJ2-1	few	CASSHGDRPYNEQFF	TGTGCCAGCAGCCACGGGGACAGACCCTACAATGAGCAGTTCTTC
14	TRBV25-1	TRBD2	TRBJ2-5	.	CASSPGGARETQYF	TGTGCCAGCAGCCCGGGGGGGGCAAGAGAGACCCAGTACTTC
15	TRBV6-1	TRBD1	TRBJ2-2	few	CASRRQGGNTGELFF	TGTGCCAGCAGACGACAGGGCGGGAACACCGGGGAGCTGTTTTTT
16	TRBV6-1	.	TRBJ1-5	few	CASSEAPTRVGQPQHF	TGTGCCAGCAGTGAAGCGCCGACAAGGGTGGGTCAGCCCCAGCATTTT
14	TRBV6-1	TRBD1	TRBJ2-1	few	CASTYRGLSNEQFF	TGTGCCAGCACCTACAGGGGGCTATCCAATGAGCAGTTCTTC
15	TRBV2	.	TRBJ1-2	.	CASSESRFWNDGYTF	TGTGCCAGCAGTGAGTCTAGGTTTTGGAACGATGGCTACACCTTC
16	TRBV7-9	.	TRBJ2-2	few	CASRLSGGLHTGELFF	TGTGCCAGCAGGCTATCCGGGGGTCTCCACACCGGGGAGCTGTTTTTT
18	TRBV15	TRBD2	TRBJ2-7	few	CATSRDGTAGLASGEQYF	TGTGCCACCAGCAGAGATGGAACAGCGGGATTAGCCTCGGGAGAGCAGTACTTC
15	TRBV5-1	TRBD2	TRBJ2-5	.	CASSLDGSGRETQYF	TGCGCCAGCAGCTTGGATGGTAGCGGGAGGGAGACCCAGTACTTC
13	TRBV6-5	.	TRBJ1-2	.	CASSYAPYYGYTF	TGTGCCAGCAGTTACGCGCCGTACTATGGCTACACCTTC
15	TRBV7-9	TRBD2	TRBJ2-4	few	CASSLIPSGSILQYF	TGTGCCAGCAGCTTAATACCGAGCGGGAGTATTCTTCAGTACTTC
18	TRBV2	TRBD1	TRBJ1-5	few	CASRPGTGYLWGNQPQHF	TGTGCCAGCAGACCCGGGACAGGCTATCTCTGGGGCAATCAGCCCCAGCATTTT
12	TRBV13	.	TRBJ2-3	few	CASSLAADTQYF	TGTGCCAGCAGCCTAGCAGCAGATACGCAGTATTTT
15	TRBV7-3	.	TRBJ2-3	.	CASSLTGPGTDTQYF	TGTGCCAGCAGCTTAACAGGACCGGGGACAGATACGCAGTATTTT
14	TRBV7-2	.	TRBJ2-2	few	CASSLLGDTGELFF	TGTGCCAGCAGCTTATTAGGGGACACCGGGGAGCTGTTTTTT
13	TRBV6-1	.	TRBJ2-7	.	CASSERGKDEQYF	TGTGCCAGCAGTGAACGGGGGAAGGACGAGCAGTACTTC
13	TRBV19	.	TRBJ1-1	.	CASSRFMDTEAFF	TGTGCCAGTAGTCGATTCATGGACACTGAAGCTTTCTTT
17	TRBV27	.	TRBJ1-2	.	CASSLVPQGRGRYGYTF	TGTGCCAGCAGTTTGGTCCCCCAGGGGCGAGGTCGCTATGGCTACACCTTC
11	TRBV20-1	.	TRBJ2-7	.	CSARSGDEQYF	TGCAGTGCTAGGTCGGGAGACGAGCAGTACTTC
16	TRBV5-1	TRBD1	TRBJ2-7	.	CASRPIVGTGDYEQYF	TGCGCCAGCAGGCCGATAGTCGGGACAGGGGATTACGAGCAGTACTTC
15	TRBV5-1	.	TRBJ2-5	few	CASSLAPGRGETQYF	TGCGCCAGCAGCTTGGCCCCGGGCCGGGGGGAGACCCAGTACTTC
18	TRBV7-2	TRBD2	TRBJ2-4	.	CASSFSGRGIIAKNIQYF	TGTGCCAGCAGCTTCAGCGGGAGGGGGATTATAGCCAAAAACATTCAGTACTTC
20	TRBV9	TRBD2	TRBJ2-1	few	CASSPSVGSGTTYRYNEQFF	TGTGCCAGCAGCCCCTCAGTGGGTAGCGGGACCACCTACCGCTACAATGAGCAGTTCTTC
15	TRBV5-1	TRBD2	TRBJ2-3	.	CASSEGLDTTDTQYF	TGCGCCAGCAGCGAGGGACTAGACACCACAGATACGCAGTATTTT
15	TRBV18	TRBD2	TRBJ2-5	few	CASSPRAGMLETQYF	TGTGCCAGCTCACCAAGAGCGGGAATGTTAGAGACCCAGTACTTC
14	TRBV23-1	TRBD1	TRBJ1-2	few	CASTLSTGNYGYTF	TGCGCCAGCACCTTATCGACAGGGAACTATGGCTACACCTTC
17	TRBV5-4	TRBD1	TRBJ2-3	few	CASSPGTGSLYADTQYF	TGTGCCAGCAGCCCTGGGACAGGGTCCTTGTACGCAGATACGCAGTATTTT
15	TRBV11-3	.	TRBJ2-3	.	CASSLGLTATDTQYF	TGTGCCAGCAGCTTGGGACTGACAGCCACAGATACGCAGTATTTT
15	TRBV6-5	TRBD1	TRBJ2-5	.	CASSYLGGQGATQYF	TGTGCCAGCAGTTACTTAGGCGGACAGGGGGCTACCCAGTACTTC
13	TRBV7-2	TRBD1	TRBJ2-1	few	CASSLVGDRLKFF	TGTGCCAGCAGCTTAGTCGGGGACAGGCTTAAGTTCTTC
14	TRBV29-1	.	TRBJ1-4	.	CSVPAAGTNEKLFF	TGCAGCGTTCCCGCGGCGGGGACTAATGAAAAACTGTTTTTT
11	TRBV7-2	.	TRBJ1-3	.	CASSYGNTIYF	TGTGCCAGCAGTTATGGAAACACCATATATTTT
14	TRBV27	TRBD1	TRBJ1-2	few	CASSPGGAGYGYTF	TGTGCCAGCAGCCCAGGGGGCGCCGGCTATGGCTACACCTTC
15	TRBV7-9	.	TRBJ2-4	few	CASSFVTVAKNIQYF	TGTGCCAGCAGCTTTGTGACCGTAGCCAAAAACATTCAGTACTTC
13	TRBV28	.	TRBJ2-2	few	CASSLARTGELFF	TGTGCCAGCAGTCTAGCTCGCACCGGGGAGCTGTTTTTT
16	TRBV7-9	.	TRBJ2-1	few	CASSLFDLGGYNEQFF	TGTGCCAGCAGCTTATTCGATCTGGGCGGGTACAATGAGCAGTTCTTC
11	TRBV20-1	.	TRBJ2-1	.	CSASPSNEQFF	TGCAGTGCTAGCCCTAGCAATGAGCAGTTCTTC
15	TRBV7-9	TRBD1	TRBJ2-5	.	CASSLDRDSKETQYF	TGTGCCAGCAGCTTAGACCGGGACAGCAAAGAGACCCAGTACTTC
12	TRBV29-1	.	TRBJ2-1	.	CSVEERASSQFF	TGCAGCGTTGAAGAGCGGGCTAGCTCGCAGTTCTTC